This T cell receptor beta chain was recorded in a study of CD8 T cells in ankylosing spondylitis. Study results and limitations: Earlier reports found some motif variants in synovial fluid and blood in reactive arthritis. It appeared that ankylosing spondylitis blood was characterized by a TCR beta motif of about 8 highly homologous variants.

In making TCR beta libraries, quantitative 5'-RACE with molecular barcodes was used. Each CDR3 protein gets one entry after TCRdb re-called the 5' RACE reads with MiXCR. There are about 540,000 distinct CDR3 sequences in the sample; roughly 13% occur only once, and under 7.5% lies in the top ten. Concerning this clonotype: Its target is unknown.

The ends were cut back, 1 base at V and 0 bases at J, with 13 bases in the middle. This CDR3 spans 16 amino acids. Germline V CDR1 and CDR2: SGHDT, YYEEEE. The clonotype originates from a male donor with ankylosing spondylitis. The genes are TRBV5-6 and TRBJ1-2; D is unresolved. Sequencing was carried out using blood, either unsorted or a sorted T cell fraction (not recorded which). This CDR3 reads CASSLPSRATNYGYTF. Written as DNA, the CDR3 is TGTGCCAGCAGCTTGCCTTCAAGGGCTACTAACTATGGCTACACCTTC.